These T cell receptor beta chains were read from a single sample in a study of cytomegalovirus exposure and HLA in healthy donors. Profiled with immunoSEQ multiplex PCR; TCRdb holds only in-frame clones, not every one. The repertoire holds 150,000 or so clones, with 82% as singletons. Sequencing was carried out using PBMCs. These receptors came from a man in his thirties or forties in good health and CMV-seropositive. CDR3s include the opening cysteine and the closing phenylalanine or tryptophan. A D gene is named only where the DNA matches it firmly. Part of the rows lack a size; the others show once, few, many or a class for expanded clones.

>TRBV6-6|-|TRBJ1-2|-
TGTGCCAGCAGTTACTCGTTTGACGGGTCTTATGGCTACACCTTC
CASSYSFDGSYGYTF
>TRBV29-1|-|TRBJ1-2|-
TGCAGCGCACAGAGTCAAGGGGTGAACTATGGCTACACCTTC
CSAQSQGVNYGYTF
>TRBV5-1|-|TRBJ2-3|-
TGCGCCAGCAGCTTGGTAACAGCCCAGGGCACAGATACGCAGTATTTT
CASSLVTAQGTDTQYF
>TRBV18|-|TRBJ1-4|-
TGTGCCAGCTCACCTCGGGGGATACGTAATGAAAAACTGTTTTTT
CASSPRGIRNEKLFF
>TRBV16|TRBD1|TRBJ1-4|-
TGTGCCAGCAGCCCCAGAGGGACAGGAAAAGAAAAACTGTTTTTT
CASSPRGTGKEKLFF
>TRBV5-4|TRBD2|TRBJ2-3|-
TGTGCCAGCAGCTTGTTTCTAGCGGGACGCACAGATACGCAGTATTTT
CASSLFLAGRTDTQYF
>TRBV19|TRBD1|TRBJ2-7|-
TGTGCCAGTAGTATTGGGACAGCTGCGTACTTC
CASSIGTAAYF
>TRBV28|TRBD2|TRBJ2-7|once
TGTGCCAGCAATCCCCGGGGGGGTTTCGCGGACGAGCAGTACTTC
CASNPRGGFADEQYF
>TRBV6-6|-|TRBJ2-5|-
TGTGCCAGCAGTTACTCTGGCGGGACCCGACAAGAGACCCAGTACTTC
CASSYSGGTRQETQYF
>TRBV7-9|-|TRBJ2-7|-
TGTGCCAGCAGCTTTGTTTACAGGGCCTACGAGCAGTACTTC
CASSFVYRAYEQYF
>TRBV7-9|TRBD2|TRBJ2-3|few
TGTGCCAGCAGCTTAGCACGGTACGGGGTACTAGCGGGAACAGATACGCAGTATTTT
CASSLARYGVLAGTDTQYF
>TRBV19|-|TRBJ1-5|-
TGTGCGAGTGGGACACACTATAGCAATCAGCCCCAGCATTTT
CASGTHYSNQPQHF
>TRBV5-6|TRBD2|TRBJ2-7|-
TGTGCCAGCAGCCTCCGGACTAGCGGGGGGGCCGAGGTCCACGAGCAGTACTTC
CASSLRTSGGAEVHEQYF
>TRBV19|TRBD1|TRBJ1-5|-
TGTGCCAGTAGTAGGGACAGGGATCAGCCCCAGCATTTT
CASSRDRDQPQHF
>TRBV5-1|-|TRBJ2-1|-
TGCGCCAGCGGTCAGGGGAATGAGCAGTTCTTC
CASGQGNEQFF